Here is one T cell receptor beta chain with its context. The sample is drawn from a study of blood T cell repertoires in COVID-19. Study context: From the United States, Italy and Spain came samples of acute and convalescent COVID-19.

The CDR3 contains 14 residues. The ends were cut back, 3 bases at V and 7 bases at J, with 13 bases in the middle. From germline, CDR1 is KGHSH and CDR2 LQKENI. Measured with immunoSEQ multiplex PCR; TCRdb has only the in-frame clones, and not every one. Of around 200,000 clones listed, roughly nine tenths are singletons. The chain combines TRBV18 with TRBJ1-5; D is ambiguous. The source is a woman in her fifties or sixties with COVID-19, enrolled during active disease. The sample comprised peripheral blood. The CDR3 nucleotides are TGTGCCAGCTCACCCACGGGAGGGTCCCAGCCCCAGCATTTT. This codes for CASSPTGGSQPQHF.